Following are 19 T cell receptor beta chains from one sample sequenced in a study of tumor-infiltrating lymphocytes in localized non-small cell lung cancer. TCRdb keeps only in-frame clones here, not all; method: immunoSEQ multiplex PCR. The data contain roughly 24,000 clones, roughly 71% of them singletons. The sample comprised lung tumor tissue. The source is a human donor with non-small cell lung cancer.

Only a few counts were recorded for this clone. The genes are TRBV4-2 and TRBJ2-1; maybe TRBD1 (5 bases). Germline assignment: CDR1 LGHNA and CDR2 YNFKEQ. The CDR3 is made up of 16 amino acids. V was pared by 2 bases and J by 2 bases, with 13 bases between. CDR3 DNA sequence: TGTGCCAGCAGCCAAAAGGGGCTAACCACCTACAATGAGCAGTTCTTC. Translated, it gives CASSQKGLTTYNEQFF.

This clone occurred many times. This chain joins TRBV6-1 and TRBJ2-7, with TRBD2 matching over 8 bases. The J segment lost 1 base and the V segment lost 8 bases, leaving 10 bases of the junction unmatched. This CDR3 region has 15 residues. From germline, CDR1 is MNHNS and CDR2 SASEGT. CDR3 DNA: TGTGCCAGCGGGGGAGGCGGGAGGCCTTCCTACGAGCAGTACTTC. This gives the protein CASGGGGRPSYEQYF.

This rearrangement joins TRBV28 to TRBJ1-5, with 8 positions matching TRBD1. Per germline, CDR1 MDHEN and CDR2 SYDVKM. V shed 3 bases, J shed 0 bases, and the junction held 13 bases outside the gene matches. This CDR3 is 19 amino acids long. For the CDR3, the DNA is TGTGCCAGCAGTTTCCGCTCCGGGACAGGAGTCGATAGCAATCAGCCCCAGCATTTT. Its translation: CASSFRSGTGVDSNQPQHF.

This clone was recorded once. This chain links TRBV4-1 with TRBJ2-7; TRBD2 is a possible D gene (6 bases). Trimming pared 0 bases from V and 3 bases from J, leaving 18 bases between. The germline CDR1 and CDR2 sequences are MGHRA and YSYEKL. This CDR3 is built from 17 residues. CDR3 bases: TGCGCCAGCAGCCAAGATTCCCGGACTATGAATCGCTACGAGCAGTACTTC. Protein product: CASSQDSRTMNRYEQYF.

V usage is TRBV19 and J usage is TRBJ1-1, with 9 bases aligning to TRBD1. The germline V gene encodes CDR1 LNHDA and CDR2 SQIVND (reference sequence). V lost 6 bases, J lost 7 bases, and 15 bases stayed unmatched. This CDR3 spans 16 amino acids. The CDR3 nucleotides are TGTGCCAGTAGACCCGGACAGGGGAGGACAAATCATGAAGCTTTCTTT. This encodes CASRPGQGRTNHEAFF.

This clone was seen more than once but under ten times. The chain joins TRBV28 to TRBJ1-2; no firm D call. V lost 4 bases and J lost 8, with 14 bases in between. CDR1 MDHEN and CDR2 SYDVKM come from the germline V gene. The CDR3 runs 13 residues. CDR3: CASSSGSRLGYTF. The DNA of the CDR3 is TGTGCCAGCAGTTCCGGGAGTCGCCTGGGCTACACCTTC.

The chain has TRBV5-6 and TRBJ2-1, with D perhaps matching TRBD1 (6 bases). The CDR3 has 14 residues. V was pared by 4 bases and J by 8 bases, with 16 bases between. The germline V gene encodes CDR1 SGHDT and CDR2 YYEEEE. CDR3 residues: CASSTVTGTDEQFF. The CDR3 DNA sequence: TGTGCCAGCAGCACAGTAACAGGGACGGATGAGCAGTTCTTC.

This clone occurred a few times. The CDR3 DNA is TGTGCCAGCAGCTTAGACCAGGGGAACAATGAGCAGTTCTTC. Translation gives CASSLDQGNNEQFF. The rearrangement uses TRBV7-9 and TRBJ2-1; maybe TRBD1 (6 bases). The CDR3 has 14 residues. V dropped 1 base and J dropped 5 bases, with 9 bases sitting between them. CDR1 and CDR2 (germline): SEHNR, FQNEAQ (reference sequence).

V is TRBV2 and J is TRBJ2-7, with a tentative D call TRBD1 (5 bases). Germline V gene lookup returns CDR1 SNHLY and CDR2 FYNNEI. The CDR3 is made up of 13 amino acids. V was cut by 3 bases and J by 3 bases, with 9 bases left in between. CDR3 sequence reads: CASSDRVGYEQYF. CDR3 sequence (DNA): TGTGCCAGCAGTGACAGGGTGGGCTACGAGCAGTACTTC.

CDR3 sequence: CSVEVVGPGPNNEQFF. In DNA, the CDR3 is TGCAGCGTTGAAGTGGTAGGGCCAGGGCCAAACAATGAGCAGTTCTTC. This chain links TRBV29-1 with TRBJ2-1; D might be TRBD1 (5 bases). Looked up from germline, CDR1 is SQVTM and CDR2 is ANQGSEA. V lost 1 base to trimming and J lost 5 bases, with 18 bases between them. CDR3 length: 16 residues.

V is TRBV7-9 and J is TRBJ2-1; D is possibly TRBD2 (6 bases). This CDR3 spans 11 amino acids. Germline V CDR1 and CDR2: SEHNR, FQNEAQ (reference sequence). V dropped 5 bases and J dropped 13 bases, with 12 bases sitting between them. CDR3 residues: CASSPGLFQFF. CDR3 sequence (DNA): TGTGCCAGCAGCCCCGGACTATTTCAGTTCTTC.

The rearrangement uses TRBV29-1 and TRBJ2-5, with TRBD1 matching over 10 bases. The CDR3 consists of 14 residues. The ends lost 4 bases at V and 2 bases at J; junction bases unmatched: 4. The germline gives CDR1 SQVTM, CDR2 ANQGSEA. DNA of the CDR3: TGCAGCGTTGCTCGGACAGGGGGGCAAGAGACCCAGTACTTC. Residues: CSVARTGGQETQYF. The entire variable domain, with the rest obtained from reference TRBV29-1 and TRBJ2-5, is as follows: SAVISQKPSRDICQRGTSLTIQCQVDSQVTMMFWYRQQPGQSLTLIATANQGSEATYESGFVIDKFPISRPNLTFSTLTVSNMSPEDSSIYLCSVARTGGQETQYFGPGTRLLVL.

The CDR3 sequence is CASSTRQAGAFF. CDR3 sequence (DNA): TGTGCCAGTAGTACGAGACAGGCGGGAGCTTTCTTT. The V and J genes are TRBV19 and TRBJ1-1, with D perhaps matching TRBD1 (6 bases). The CDR3 extends over 12 amino acids. CDR1 is LNHDA, CDR2 SQIVND, per germline (reference sequence). The germline V and J ends were trimmed by 4 bases and 10 bases, with 13 bases remaining between them.

This rearrangement joins TRBV6-1 to TRBJ2-7; 7 bases agree with TRBD1. Looked up from germline, CDR1 is MNHNS and CDR2 is SASEGT. Losses at the gene ends were 7 bases for V and 2 bases for J; bases not matched to a gene: 11. CDR3 length: 15 residues. The CDR3 coding sequence is TGTGCCAGCATTCCAGAACCGGGACAGACCTACGAGCAGTACTTC. Protein: CASIPEPGQTYEQYF.

This chain uses TRBV5-1 with TRBJ2-2; 10 positions match TRBD1. The CDR3 is made up of 17 amino acids. J gave up 7 bases and V 3 bases, and 12 bases lay outside the gene matches. Per germline, CDR1 SGHRS and CDR2 YFSETQ. CDR3 loop: CASSSQGTGARHGELFF. The CDR3 DNA reads as TGCGCCAGCAGCTCGCAGGGGACAGGGGCACGACACGGGGAGCTGTTTTTT.

The CDR3 region is CASSSWTESYEQYF. CDR3 nucleotide sequence: TGTGCCAGCAGTTCGTGGACAGAAAGCTACGAGCAGTACTTC. The chain links TRBV6-5 to TRBJ2-7, with D possibly matching TRBD1 (6 bases). The ends were cut back, 4 bases at V and 3 bases at J, with 13 bases in the middle. CDR1 and CDR2 from the germline V gene are MNHEY and SVGAGI. CDR3 size: 14 residues.

The V and J genes are TRBV11-3 and TRBJ1-4; perhaps TRBD1 as D (5 bases). From germline, CDR1 is SGHNT and CDR2 YENEEA. Trimming pared 6 bases from V and 10 bases from J, leaving 12 bases between. This CDR3 comprises 12 residues. CDR3 amino acids: CASRLQVAKLFF. DNA for the CDR3: TGTGCCAGCAGGTTACAGGTGGCAAAACTGTTTTTT.

The chain is built from TRBV4-2 and TRBJ2-3; 8 nucleotides match TRBD2. This CDR3 region has 17 residues. In germline, CDR1 is LGHNA, CDR2 YNFKEQ. Germline trimming cut 0 bases from V and 5 bases from J; bases unmatched to any gene: 10. CDR3 nucleotide sequence: TGTGCCAGCAGCCAAGATGTCCCGGGAGGGCCGGAAGATACGCAGTATTTT. Translating it yields CASSQDVPGGPEDTQYF.

This chain links TRBV7-2 with TRBJ2-7, with D perhaps TRBD2 (5 bases). This CDR3 is built from 13 residues. From germline, CDR1 is SGHTA and CDR2 FQGNSA. The V end was cut by 4 bases, the J end by 7 bases, with 14 bases between. The CDR3 reads CASSSRLSGEQYF. In DNA form, the CDR3 reads TGTGCCAGCAGCTCCAGACTATCGGGGGAGCAGTACTTC.